Listed below are T cell receptor beta chains from one sample, sequenced in a study of control samples from healthy donors and cancer patients. Here immunoSEQ multiplex PCR was the method, and the copy in TCRdb shows in-frame clones only, minus some. The table lists about 170,000 clones, over 85% of them singletons. Sequenced: blood. Receptors originate from a woman aged 60-75 years in good health. CDR3s include the opening cysteine and the closing phenylalanine or tryptophan. The order of the fields is CDR3 length, J gene, D gene, clone size, V gene, CDR3 DNA, CDR3 protein. A D gene is named only where the DNA matches it firmly. Clone size is not always given. Where it is, it says once, few, many or a class for expanded clones.

12	TRBJ2-1	.	.	TRBV19	TGTGCCAGTACAGGGACCTACAATGAGCAGTTCTTC	CASTGTYNEQFF
17	TRBJ1-1	.	.	TRBV18	TGTGCCAGCTCACCACCGGGCGGGATTCGTGTGAACACTGAAGCTTTCTTT	CASSPPGGIRVNTEAFF
15	TRBJ1-5	.	.	TRBV7-2	TGTGCCAGCAGCTTAAATAGCGGGGCCCATCAGCCCCAGCATTTT	CASSLNSGAHQPQHF
12	TRBJ2-7	.	.	TRBV12-3/TRBV12-4	TGTGCCAGCAGAGCCGACAGCTACGAGCAGTACTTC	CASRADSYEQYF
13	TRBJ2-2	.	.	TRBV11-3	TGTGCCAGCAGCCCCAGGGCCACCGGGGAGCTGTTTTTT	CASSPRATGELFF
14	TRBJ2-7	.	once	TRBV14	TGTGCCAGCAGCCTAGGTGGGGGGAGTTACGAGCAGTACTTC	CASSLGGGSYEQYF
14	TRBJ1-2	.	.	TRBV19	TGTGCCAGTAGTATACAACCGGGAAACTATGGCTACACCTTC	CASSIQPGNYGYTF
15	TRBJ1-5	.	.	TRBV10-3	TGTGCCATCAGCCCCAATCCCATTACCAATCAGCCCCAGCATTTT	CAISPNPITNQPQHF
17	TRBJ2-6	TRBD1	.	TRBV4-2	TGTGCCAGCAGCCAAAGACAGGGGATCTTTGGGGCCAACGTCCTGACTTTC	CASSQRQGIFGANVLTF
15	TRBJ2-5	.	.	TRBV5-4	TGTGCCAGCAGCTTGAAACTAGCTAACCAAGAGACCCAGTACTTC	CASSLKLANQETQYF
16	TRBJ1-5	.	.	TRBV14	TGTGCCAGCAGCCCCCGCTGGCGTTATAGCAATCAGCCCCAGCATTTT	CASSPRWRYSNQPQHF
15	TRBJ2-7	TRBD2	.	TRBV7-8	TGTGCCAGCAGCGCGACTAGCGGGGCCTCCTACGAGCAGTACTTC	CASSATSGASYEQYF
14	TRBJ2-3	.	.	TRBV5-1	TGCGCCAGCAGCGGGGGGTCTTCCCCAGATACGCAGTATTTT	CASSGGSSPDTQYF
14	TRBJ2-7	.	.	TRBV11-3	TGTGCCAGCAGCTCAGGGTACCCACTCGACGAGCAGTACTTC	CASSSGYPLDEQYF
15	TRBJ2-1	.	.	TRBV9	TGTGCCAGCAGCGCGAAAGGGACGGATTACAATGAGCAGTTCTTC	CASSAKGTDYNEQFF
15	TRBJ1-1	.	.	TRBV9	TGTGCCAGCAGCGTAGAGGGACATTCGAACACTGAAGCTTTCTTT	CASSVEGHSNTEAFF
16	TRBJ1-1	TRBD1	.	TRBV2	TGTGCCAGCAGTGATGTGGACAGGGCTAAGAACACTGAAGCTTTCTTT	CASSDVDRAKNTEAFF
17	TRBJ2-5	.	.	TRBV11-2	TGTGCCAGCAGCCGCAACAGGGACCCCCATCGACAAGAGACCCAGTACTTC	CASSRNRDPHRQETQYF
14	TRBJ1-4	.	.	TRBV9	TGTGCCAGCAGCGTAGGCCAGGATAATGAAAAACTGTTTTTT	CASSVGQDNEKLFF
18	TRBJ1-3	TRBD1	.	TRBV9	TGTGCCAGCAGCGTAGGTGGGACAGGGGGAATCTCTGGAAACACCATATATTTT	CASSVGGTGGISGNTIYF
16	TRBJ1-6	TRBD1	.	TRBV7-2	TGTGCCAGCAGCTTAAATCGGGACAGGGGTAATTCACCCCTCCACTTT	CASSLNRDRGNSPLHF
14	TRBJ1-6	TRBD1	.	TRBV6-2/TRBV6-3	TGTGCCAGCAGCAAGGGACAGGGAGGTTCACCCCTCCACTTT	CASSKGQGGSPLHF
13	TRBJ1-2	TRBD1	.	TRBV18	TGTGCCAGCTCACCGGACAGGGTCGACGGCTACACCTTC	CASSPDRVDGYTF
15	TRBJ2-2	TRBD1	once	TRBV18	TGTGCCAGCTCACGGACAGGGGGGAACACCGGGGAGCTGTTTTTT	CASSRTGGNTGELFF
15	TRBJ1-1	.	.	TRBV11-2	TGTGCCAGCAGCACAAGGACAGCCTTGAACACTGAAGCTTTCTTT	CASSTRTALNTEAFF
16	TRBJ2-2	.	.	TRBV6-6	TGTGCCAGCAGTTACAAGGCAGGGATCAACACCGGGGAGCTGTTTTTT	CASSYKAGINTGELFF
13	TRBJ2-7	TRBD2	.	TRBV5-4	TGTGCCAGCAGCCTGGCTAGCGGGGGCGAGCAGTACTTC	CASSLASGGEQYF
15	TRBJ2-3	.	once	TRBV7-2	TGTGCCAGCAGCTTAGACGCCTCGTTCACAGATACGCAGTATTTT	CASSLDASFTDTQYF
10	TRBJ1-2	TRBD1	.	TRBV29-1	TGCAGCGTCGGGACAGCTGGCTACACCTTC	CSVGTAGYTF
13	TRBJ1-2	.	.	TRBV6-1	TGTGCCAGCAGTGAAGGGACTAACTATGGCTACACCTTC	CASSEGTNYGYTF
14	TRBJ1-1	.	.	TRBV7-3	TGTGCCAGCAGCCGCACACCCGGTGGCACTGAAGCTTTCTTT	CASSRTPGGTEAFF
15	TRBJ2-7	TRBD1	once	TRBV2	TGTGCCAGCAGTGACCTCCCGGGACAGGGGGCTAAGCAGTACTTC	CASSDLPGQGAKQYF
14	TRBJ1-2	.	.	TRBV24-1	TGTGCCACCAGTGACGGGAATTCTAACTATGGCTACACCTTC	CATSDGNSNYGYTF
15	TRBJ2-5	TRBD2	.	TRBV13	TGTGCCAGCAGCTCCCCGGCTAGCGGGGGAGAGACCCAGTACTTC	CASSSPASGGETQYF
14	TRBJ1-6	.	.	TRBV6-5	TGTGCCAGCAGGGGTCCTTGGATGGGTTCACCCCTCCACTTT	CASRGPWMGSPLHF
14	TRBJ1-5	TRBD1	.	TRBV7-2	TGTGCCAGCAGCCAGACAGGGAACAATCAGCCCCAGCATTTT	CASSQTGNNQPQHF
13	TRBJ1-2	TRBD1	.	TRBV9	TGTGCCAGCACCGGAGGGGGCCTTGAGGGCTACACCTTC	CASTGGGLEGYTF
20	TRBJ2-1	TRBD2	.	TRBV4-1	TGCGCCAGCAGCCAAGCCATACTAGCGGGGGCACACCCTACGACCAATGAGCAGTTCTTC	CASSQAILAGAHPTTNEQFF
13	TRBJ1-2	.	.	TRBV5-4	TGTGCCAGCAGCTTGATGGCAGGCGGTGGCTACACCTTC	CASSLMAGGGYTF
22	TRBJ2-1	TRBD2	.	TRBV7-9	TGTGCCAGCAGCACATCACCCGGACTAGCGGGGCCCTCGATACAGAACTACAATGAGCAGTTCTTC	CASSTSPGLAGPSIQNYNEQFF
19	TRBJ1-4	TRBD1	.	TRBV4-2	TGTGCCAGCAGCCAAAGACGGGGACAGGGGGCTAGCGTTAATGAAAAACTGTTTTTT	CASSQRRGQGASVNEKLFF
17	TRBJ1-2	TRBD1	.	TRBV7-9	TGTGCCAGCAGCCAGTTCGGGGACGGACAGGGAGGCTATGGCTACACCTTC	CASSQFGDGQGGYGYTF
15	TRBJ1-4	TRBD1	.	TRBV4-3	TGCGCCAGCAGCCAAGACTGGGACAGGGGTGAAAAACTGTTTTTT	CASSQDWDRGEKLFF
17	TRBJ1-2	TRBD1	.	TRBV7-9	TGTGCCAGCAGCTCACATTCAGGACAGGGCCTCTTATATGGCTACACCTTC	CASSSHSGQGLLYGYTF
16	TRBJ1-2	TRBD1	.	TRBV6-1	TGTGCCAGCAGTGAAGCGACAGGGGGCCCTAACTATGGCTACACCTTC	CASSEATGGPNYGYTF
16	TRBJ1-2	TRBD1	.	TRBV7-6	TGTGCCAGCAGCTTAGGAGGGGGGACAGGGGTGAATGGCTACACCTTC	CASSLGGGTGVNGYTF
15	TRBJ1-1	.	.	TRBV27	TGTGCCAGCAGTTTACTCGGGACGGTGAACACTGAAGCTTTCTTT	CASSLLGTVNTEAFF
15	TRBJ2-7	TRBD2	.	TRBV5-6	TGTGCCAGCAGCTTGGGGTCACTAGCGGACTACGAGCAGTACTTC	CASSLGSLADYEQYF
15	TRBJ1-4	TRBD1	.	TRBV4-3	TGCGCCAGCAGCCAAGGGACAGGTTTTGGAGAAAAACTGTTTTTT	CASSQGTGFGEKLFF
17	TRBJ2-2	.	.	TRBV7-9	TGTGCCAGCAGCTTCTTTTATTCGGGGGTTTCTGGCGGGGAGCTGTTTTTT	CASSFFYSGVSGGELFF
16	TRBJ1-2	.	.	TRBV5-6	TGTGCCAGCAGCTTGGACGCGCTCCCTAGTCCCTATGGCTACACCTTC	CASSLDALPSPYGYTF
15	TRBJ2-5	.	once	TRBV10-3	TGTGCCATCAGTGAGTCCTCTACTAGTCGGGAGACCCAGTACTTC	CAISESSTSRETQYF